This T cell receptor (beta chain) emerged from a study of blood T cells in healthy people across ages. The CDR3 covers 15 residues. Germline V lookup: CDR1 SGHRS, CDR2 YFSETQ. Trimming stripped 6 bases from V and 6 bases from J, with 21 bases between. For the second PCR, which ran for roughly 7 to 11 cycles, a sample-barcoded 5' primer and a J-beta primer mix were used. All samples yielded 3 million or more CDR3-containing paired-end reads. Using its own MiXCR run on the 5' RACE reads, TCRdb lists one record per CDR3 protein. The table includes around 1,900,000 distinct CDR3 sequences, about 39% detected once.

Sequenced: blood. This sequence was found in a human donor in good health. V gene TRBV5-1 combines with J gene TRBJ1-2, with D unresolved. The CDR3, as DNA: TGCGCCAGCACTCTGACCGATTCCTGGTCCAATGGCTACACCTTC. Translating it yields CASTLTDSWSNGYTF. The full variable domain, with the rest looked up from reference TRBV5-1 and TRBJ1-2, is KAGVTQTPRYLIKTRGQQVTLSCSPISGHRSVSWYQQTPGQGLQFLFEYFSETQRNKGNFPGRFSGRQFSNSRSEMNVSTLELGDSALYLCASTLTDSWSNGYTFGSGTRLTVV.